One sample yielded the 22 T cell receptor beta chains listed below, sequenced in a study of CD8 T cells in Susac syndrome. Reverse transcription of roughly 0.45 to 1 ug RNA was performed with random hexamers. TCRdb independently ran MiXCR on the immunoSEQ multiplex PCR reads; one entry per CDR3 protein. Of roughly 200,000 distinct CDR3 sequences listed, 85% to 95% are singletons. Sequenced sample: CD4+ T cells from PBMCs. These receptors were obtained from a human donor in good health.

V and J are TRBV3-1 and TRBJ1-2; no clear D. The V gene's germline CDR1 is LGHDT and CDR2 YNNKEL (reference sequence). The CDR3 contains 13 residues. Trimming pared 1 base from V and 8 bases from J, leaving 11 bases between. The CDR3 here is CASSQGQAGGYTF. The DNA for the CDR3 is TGTGCCAGCAGCCAAGGTCAGGCTGGAGGCTACACCTTC. The full variable domain, rest sourced from reference TRBV3-1 and TRBJ1-2, is DTAVSQTPKYLVTQMGNDKSIKCEQNLGHDTMYWYKQDSKKFLKIMFSYNNKELIINETVPNRFSPKSPDKAHLNLHINSLELGDSAVYFCASSQGQAGGYTFGSGTRLTVV.

The CDR3 region has the DNA TGTGCCAGACTCAAACTGAGGGGTCGGTACGAGCAGTACGTC. Its protein is CARLKLRGRYEQYV. The chain uses TRBV7-9 and TRBJ2-7; TRBD1 or TRBD2 may be the D gene (5 bases each). CDR1 and CDR2 from the germline V gene are SEHNR and FQNEAQ (reference sequence). This CDR3 region has 14 residues. Trimming took 9 bases from V and 4 from J, leaving 19 bases between them.

This chain connects TRBV20-1 to TRBJ1-5; 7 positions match TRBD1. CDR3 length: 17 residues. The V gene end was trimmed by 5 bases and the J gene end by 0 bases; junction bases not matched to a gene: 13. Germline values: CDR1 DFQATT, CDR2 SNEGSKA (reference sequence). This CDR3 is CSAPDRAAGYSNQPQHF. The CDR3 DNA reads as TGCAGTGCTCCTGACAGGGCTGCTGGGTATAGCAATCAGCCCCAGCATTTT.

The V and J genes are TRBV20-1 and TRBJ2-1; no firm D call. Germline V gives CDR1 DFQATT, CDR2 SNEGSKA (reference sequence). V was clipped by 4 bases and J by 1 base, with 20 bases between them. There are 17 residues in the CDR3. In DNA form, the CDR3 reads TGCAGTGCTAAGTCGATAGAGGCGATATCGTCCTACAATGAGCAGTTCTTC. It yields the protein CSAKSIEAISSYNEQFF.

CDR3 DNA sequence: TGTGCCACCAGTGATCTTGGGTATGGCTACACCTTC. Residues: CATSDLGYGYTF. The rearrangement uses TRBV24-1 and TRBJ1-2; D gene ambiguous. Trimming took 3 bases from V and 5 from J, leaving 6 bases between them. This CDR3 is 12 amino acids long. CDR1 is KGHDR, CDR2 SFDVKD, per germline.

CDR3 sequence: CASSSMGGYQETQYF. The DNA of the CDR3 is TGTGCCAGCAGTTCAATGGGGGGGTACCAAGAGACCCAGTACTTC. J is TRBJ2-5 and V is TRBV27, with 7 bases identical to TRBD2. Germline CDR1 reads MNHEY; CDR2 reads SMNVEV (reference sequence). The CDR3 has 15 amino acids. The J segment lost 0 bases and the V segment lost 4 bases, leaving 5 bases of the junction unmatched.

The chain has TRBV5-6 and TRBJ1-2; 7 nucleotides match TRBD1. J lost 8 bases, V lost 6 bases, and 7 bases had no gene match. Per the germline V gene, CDR1 is SGHDT and CDR2 is YYEEEE. This CDR3 region has 12 residues. CDR3 protein: CASMTGLGGYTF. For the CDR3, the DNA is TGTGCCAGCATGACAGGGTTGGGCGGCTACACCTTC.

For the CDR3, the DNA is TGTGCCAGCAGCTTAGTACTAGCGGAGACCCAGTACTTC. This codes for CASSLVLAETQYF. The J gene is TRBJ2-5, the V gene TRBV7-9, with TRBD2 matching over 7 bases. The CDR3 covers 13 residues. The V gene end was trimmed by 1 base and the J gene end by 5 bases; junction bases not matched to a gene: 1. Germline V gene lookup returns CDR1 SEHNR and CDR2 FQNEAQ (reference sequence).

The J gene is TRBJ1-1, the V gene TRBV20-1; 7 bases align to TRBD1. CDR3 size: 14 residues. Unmatched junction bases numbered 2, after V lost 0 bases and J lost 1 base. Germline V gene data show CDR1 as DFQATT and CDR2 as SNEGSKA (reference sequence). CDR3 nucleotides: TGCAGTGCTAGAGACGGGACAGCGAACACTGAAGCTTTCTTT. This encodes CSARDGTANTEAFF.

The chain couples TRBV29-1 to TRBJ1-5, with D unresolved. V shed 2 bases and J shed 3 bases, with 8 bases lying between them. The germline V gene has CDR1 SQVTM and CDR2 ANQGSEA. CDR3 length: 13 residues. CDR3 DNA sequence: TGCAGCGTTGAAAAAGCCCCCAATCAGCCCCAGCATTTT. It is translated as CSVEKAPNQPQHF.

The chain has TRBV30 and TRBJ2-2, with 10 bases fitting TRBD2. V shed 0 bases and J 5 bases; nucleotides not matched to a gene: 3. Germline V gene sequence: CDR1 GTSNPN, CDR2 SVGIG (reference sequence). CDR3 size: 15 residues. The CDR3 sequence is CAWSVSGRRTGELFF. CDR3 bases: TGTGCCTGGAGTGTTAGCGGGAGGAGGACCGGGGAGCTGTTTTTT.

V gene TRBV12-3 or TRBV12-4 combines with J gene TRBJ2-1; maybe TRBD1 (5 bases). V was clipped by 6 bases and J by 0 bases, with 15 bases between them. The CDR3 extends over 16 amino acids. The CDR3 region is CASSQWWGSSYNEQFF. The CDR3 DNA sequence: TGTGCCAGCAGCCAATGGTGGGGCAGCTCCTACAATGAGCAGTTCTTC.

The genes are TRBV9 and TRBJ2-3; D uncertain. V lost 0 bases and J 4 bases, leaving 9 bases between the germline ends. The CDR3 runs to 14 residues. Germline CDR1 reads SGDLS; CDR2 reads YYNGEE. The CDR3 reads CASSVVGDSDTQYF. For the CDR3, the DNA is TGTGCCAGCAGCGTAGTAGGCGACTCAGATACGCAGTATTTT.

Written as DNA, the CDR3 is TGTGCCAGCAGTGACACCTTGGCAGGGGGCACAGATACGCAGTATTTT. Translation gives CASSDTLAGGTDTQYF. The chain links TRBV25-1 to TRBJ2-3; the D gene is possibly TRBD1 (6 bases). V lost 3 bases and J 1 base, leaving 14 bases between the germline ends. Germline CDR1 and CDR2: MGHDK and SYGVNS. This CDR3 has 16 amino acids.

This chain uses TRBV3-1 with TRBJ2-1; D call uncertain. The CDR3 contains 14 residues. Germline V gene lookup returns CDR1 LGHDT and CDR2 YNNKEL (reference sequence). V was trimmed by 8 bases and J by 2 bases, leaving 13 bases between them. CDR3 in DNA: TGTGCCAGCTCTTCTGTCGGCACCTACAATGAGCAGTTCTTC. Translation gives CASSSVGTYNEQFF.

This chain uses TRBV24-1 with TRBJ1-2, with D possibly TRBD1 on 5 matching bases. Trimming left V 3 bases short and J 3 bases short, with 10 bases between. The CDR3 is 14 amino acids. Per germline, CDR1 KGHDR and CDR2 SFDVKD. This CDR3 is CATSDAGADYGYTF. The CDR3 DNA reads as TGTGCCACCAGTGATGCCGGGGCGGACTATGGCTACACCTTC.

This chain links TRBV2 with TRBJ2-7; tentatively, D is TRBD2 (6 bases). Looked up from germline, CDR1 is SNHLY and CDR2 is FYNNEI. V lost 3 bases to trimming and J lost 7 bases, with 13 bases between them. The CDR3 spans 13 residues. The CDR3 sequence is CASSDAGTREQYV. CDR3 bases: TGTGCCAGCAGTGACGCGGGGACGAGAGAGCAGTACGTC.

The chain carries TRBV24-1 and TRBJ2-1; TRBD2 matches 7 bases. The CDR3 consists of 16 residues. Trimming took 4 bases from V and 2 from J; bases not matched to a gene: 7. Looked up from germline, CDR1 is KGHDR and CDR2 is SFDVKD. The CDR3 coding sequence is TGTGCCACCAGTGACCGGACTAGTCGAACCTACAATGAGCAGTTCTTC. Protein: CATSDRTSRTYNEQFF.

The genes are TRBV7-2 and TRBJ2-5; D call uncertain. The germline V gene encodes CDR1 SGHTA and CDR2 FQGNSA. CDR3 size: 13 residues. The ends were cut back, 3 bases at V and 3 bases at J, with 8 bases in the middle. CDR3 region: CASSFGQKETQYF. CDR3 in DNA: TGTGCCAGCAGCTTTGGGCAGAAAGAGACCCAGTACTTC.

The CDR3 spells CASVGRYLGEQFF. Written as DNA, the CDR3 is TGTGCCAGCGTTGGCCGGTACCTGGGGGAGCAGTTCTTC. The chain joins TRBV6-2 or TRBV6-3 to TRBJ2-1; D remains unclear. The CDR3 length is 13 residues. The germline gives CDR1 MNHEY, CDR2 SVGEGT. Trimming left V 8 bases short and J 10 bases short, with 18 bases between.

This chain uses TRBV12-3 or TRBV12-4 with TRBJ2-4; D not certain. The V and J ends lost 3 bases and 0 bases respectively, with 6 bases between them. This CDR3 contains 14 residues. The CDR3 nucleotides read TGTGCCAGCAGTTTGTTTCTAGCCAAAAACATTCAGTACTTC. This sequence encodes CASSLFLAKNIQYF.

The rearrangement joins TRBV5-4 to TRBJ2-4, with 7 bases that match TRBD1. The J call may not be correct, given that the DNA end is closer to TRBJ2-7. Germline V CDR1 and CDR2: SGHNT, YYREEE (reference sequence). The CDR3 is made up of 13 amino acids. The chain's CDR3 is CASSRVRDSEQYF. The DNA of the CDR3 is TGTGCCAGCAGCCGCGTCAGGGACAGCGAGCAGTACTTC.